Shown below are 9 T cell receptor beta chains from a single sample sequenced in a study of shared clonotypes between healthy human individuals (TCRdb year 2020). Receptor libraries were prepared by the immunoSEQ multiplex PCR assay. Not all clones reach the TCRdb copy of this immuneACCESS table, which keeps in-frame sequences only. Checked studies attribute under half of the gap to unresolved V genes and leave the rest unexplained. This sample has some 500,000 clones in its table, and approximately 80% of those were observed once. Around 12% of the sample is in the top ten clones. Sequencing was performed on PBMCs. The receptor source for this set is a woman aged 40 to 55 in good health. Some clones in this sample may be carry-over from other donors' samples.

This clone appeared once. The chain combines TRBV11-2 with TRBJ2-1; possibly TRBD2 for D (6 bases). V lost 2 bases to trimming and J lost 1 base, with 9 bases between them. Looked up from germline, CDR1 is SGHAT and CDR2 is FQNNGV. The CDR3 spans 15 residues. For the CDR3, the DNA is TGTGCCAGCAGCTTACTCGCGGGATCCTACAATGAGCAGTTCTTC. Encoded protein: CASSLLAGSYNEQFF.

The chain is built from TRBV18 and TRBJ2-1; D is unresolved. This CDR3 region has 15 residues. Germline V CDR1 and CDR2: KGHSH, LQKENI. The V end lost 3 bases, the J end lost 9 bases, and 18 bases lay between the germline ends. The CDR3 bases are TGTGCCAGCTCACCGGTTCGGGTAGTTGCCGGTGAGCAGTTCTTC. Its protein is CASSPVRVVAGEQFF.

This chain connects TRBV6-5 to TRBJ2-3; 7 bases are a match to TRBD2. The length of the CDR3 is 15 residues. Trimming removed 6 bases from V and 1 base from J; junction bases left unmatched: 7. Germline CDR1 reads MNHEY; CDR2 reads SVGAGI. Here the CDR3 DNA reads TGTGCCAGCAGCCTCGGGAGCGGGGGCACAGATACGCAGTATTTT. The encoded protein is CASSLGSGGTDTQYF.

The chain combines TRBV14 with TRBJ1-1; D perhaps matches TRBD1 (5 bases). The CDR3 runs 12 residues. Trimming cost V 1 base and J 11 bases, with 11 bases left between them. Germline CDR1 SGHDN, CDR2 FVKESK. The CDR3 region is CASSQGSKGAFF. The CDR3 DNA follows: TGTGCCAGCAGCCAAGGATCAAAGGGGGCTTTCTTT.

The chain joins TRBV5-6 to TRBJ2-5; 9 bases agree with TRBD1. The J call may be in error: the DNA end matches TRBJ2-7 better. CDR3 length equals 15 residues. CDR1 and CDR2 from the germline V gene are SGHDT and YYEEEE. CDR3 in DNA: TGTGCCAGCAGCTCGGTACAGGGGGCATCCTACGAGCAGTACTTC. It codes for CASSSVQGASYEQYF.

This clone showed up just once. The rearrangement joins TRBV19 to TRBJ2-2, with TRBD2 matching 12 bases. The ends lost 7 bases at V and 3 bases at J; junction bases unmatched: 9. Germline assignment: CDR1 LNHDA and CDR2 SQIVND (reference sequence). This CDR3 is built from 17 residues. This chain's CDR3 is CASTKTSGSVHTGELFF. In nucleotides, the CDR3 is TGTGCCAGTACCAAGACTAGCGGGAGCGTTCACACCGGGGAGCTGTTTTTT.

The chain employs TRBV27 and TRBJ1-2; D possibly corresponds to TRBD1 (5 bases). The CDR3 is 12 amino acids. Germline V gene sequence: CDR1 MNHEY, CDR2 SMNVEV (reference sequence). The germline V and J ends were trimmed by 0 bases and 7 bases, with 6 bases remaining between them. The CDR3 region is CASSLSGVGYTF. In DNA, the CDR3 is TGTGCCAGCAGTTTATCGGGGGTTGGCTACACCTTC.

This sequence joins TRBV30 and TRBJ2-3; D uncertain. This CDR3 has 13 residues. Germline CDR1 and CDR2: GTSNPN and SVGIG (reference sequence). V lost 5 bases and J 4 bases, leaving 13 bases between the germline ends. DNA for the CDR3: TGTGCCTGGGCCACGGGTGGGTCAGATACGCAGTATTTT. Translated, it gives CAWATGGSDTQYF.

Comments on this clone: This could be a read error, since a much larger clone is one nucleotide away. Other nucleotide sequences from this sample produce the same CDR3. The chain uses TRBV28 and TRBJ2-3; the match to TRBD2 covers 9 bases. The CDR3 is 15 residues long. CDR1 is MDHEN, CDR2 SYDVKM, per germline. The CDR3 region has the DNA TGTGCCAGCAGTTTCCCGGGACTAGCAGCAGATACGCAGTATTTC. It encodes CASSFPGLAADTQYF.